This TCR beta chain was retrieved from a study of regulatory T cells in long-lasting Graves disease. Notes on the study in general: Shared public clonotypes totalled 2,741 in persistent patients, compared with around 880 in new patients.

At least ten counts were recorded for this clonotype. Its target is not known. Researchers made TCR beta libraries by using iRepertoire HTBI primers and running Arm-PCR on CDR3 regions. In TCRdb, the multiplex PCR reads were re-called with MiXCR into one record per CDR3 protein. In the table there are around 480,000 distinct CDR3 sequences, around 15% of which are singletons. As to time point: newly diagnosed GD, antithyroid drugs for less than 3 months. Scientists built the TCR library using RNA that was extracted from PBMCs. A peripheral blood sample, roughly 9.8 milliliters in volume, was drawn into EDTA tubes. Germline V CDR1 and CDR2: SGHAT, FQNNGV. V shed 0 bases and J shed 0 bases, with 2 bases lying between them. The CDR3 has 13 amino acids. The sample was also linked to a second study, of T cells in Graves' hyperthyroidism and ophthalmopathy.

The sequence came from a man aged 35 to 55 with Graves disease. This sequence joins TRBV11-2 and TRBJ1-2; D unclear. The sequencing here drew on peripheral blood mononuclear cells (PBMCs), taken at new diagnosis, from a patient treated with antithyroid drugs. CDR3 protein: CASSLESNYGYTF. In DNA, the CDR3 is TGTGCCAGCAGCTTAGAGTCTAACTATGGCTACACCTTC.